What follows describes a single T cell receptor beta chain. Its antigen is unidentified. This CDR3 spans 12 amino acids. Germline V gene lookup returns CDR1 SQVTM and CDR2 ANQGSEA. The data are from a study of CXCR3-negative and CXCR3-positive naive CD8 T cells. General study findings and limits: CXCR3-positive naive cells carried more hydrophobic TRB CDR3s than CXCR3-negative naive cells did.

UMI-labeled 5' RACE yielded the TRB cDNA libraries. TCRdb re-called the 5' RACE reads, yielding one record per CDR3 amino acid sequence without DNA. The table counts about 41,000 distinct CDR3 sequences; 1.5% to 2% lies in the top ten. Sequencing was carried out using naive CXCR3- CD8+ T cells from blood. Subset here: CD45RO-CCR7+CD27+CD95- naive CD8+ T cells lacking CXCR3 (TNR3-). The source is a human donor in good health. Some clones in this sample may be carry-over from other donors' samples. This chain connects TRBV29-1 to TRBJ1-1. The CDR3 sequence: CSVETGGFEAFF.